This T cell receptor beta chain came from a study of CD8 T cell repertoires and HIV-1 epitope variants. This CDR3 region has 15 residues. Per the germline V gene, CDR1 is SGHVS and CDR2 is FNYEAQ. The V end was cut by 7 bases, the J end by 1 base, with 14 bases between. The protocol was immunoSEQ multiplex PCR, while the TCRdb copy is restricted to in-frame clones and leaves out a portion. The table has some 100,000 clones, approximately 70% seen once; the top ten hold more than 25%. The chain couples TRBV7-6 to TRBJ1-5; possibly TRBD1 for D (5 bases). The sequenced sample was uncultured baseline CD8+ T cells from peripheral blood mononuclear cells (PBMCs). The origin of this receptor is a male donor with HIV. The CDR3 is CASTLQEGSNQPQHF. The CDR3 coding sequence is TGTGCCAGCACCCTCCAGGAGGGGAGCAATCAGCCCCAGCATTTT.